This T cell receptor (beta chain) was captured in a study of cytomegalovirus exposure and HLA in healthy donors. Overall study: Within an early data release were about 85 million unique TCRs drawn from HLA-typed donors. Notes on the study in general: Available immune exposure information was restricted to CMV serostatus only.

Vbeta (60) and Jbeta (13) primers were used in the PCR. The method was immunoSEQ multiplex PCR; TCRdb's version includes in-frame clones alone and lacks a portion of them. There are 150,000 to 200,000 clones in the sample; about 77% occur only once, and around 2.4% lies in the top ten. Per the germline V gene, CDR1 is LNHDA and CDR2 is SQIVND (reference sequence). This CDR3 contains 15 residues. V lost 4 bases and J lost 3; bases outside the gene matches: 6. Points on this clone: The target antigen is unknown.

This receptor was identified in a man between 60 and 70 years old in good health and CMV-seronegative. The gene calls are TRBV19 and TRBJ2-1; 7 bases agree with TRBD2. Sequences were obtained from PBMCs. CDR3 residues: CASSNVGGYYNEQFF. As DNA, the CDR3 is TGTGCCAGTAGTAATGTGGGAGGGTACTACAATGAGCAGTTCTTC.